The table lists the clone carrying this T cell receptor beta chain with a count of one. Looked up from germline, CDR1 is MDHEN and CDR2 is SYDVKM. The CDR3 has 12 amino acids. V was trimmed by 7 bases and J by 5 bases, leaving 12 bases between them. This entry is derived from a study of cytomegalovirus exposure and HLA in healthy donors. Primers: 60 Vbeta forward and 13 Jbeta reverse. Sequencing used immunoSEQ multiplex PCR; TCRdb keeps in-frame clones, though not all of them. The sample contains fewer than 150,000 clones, 77% of which appear only once. Sequencing was performed on PBMCs. This TCR was sampled from a man between 45 and 60 years old in good health and CMV-seropositive. The chain has TRBV28 and TRBJ2-7; D is undetermined. CDR3 protein: CASNSGPDEQYF. CDR3 in DNA: TGTGCCAGCAATTCGGGTCCCGACGAGCAGTACTTC. The variable domain in full, completed from reference TRBV28 and TRBJ2-7, reads DVKVTQSSRYLVKRTGEKVFLECVQDMDHENMFWYRQDPGLGLRLIYFSYDVKMKEKGDIPEGYSVSREKKERFSLILESASTNQTSMYLCASNSGPDEQYFGPGTRLTVT.